A selection of T cell receptor beta chains follows, all from one sample in a study of long-term antiretroviral therapy in people with HIV. Only in-frame clones appear in the TCRdb table, and some are missing; sequencing was by immunoSEQ multiplex PCR. The repertoire holds about 39,000 clones, with about 85% as singletons. The material sequenced was unsorted PBMCs, taken 3.1 years after starting antiretroviral therapy. Source of these receptors: a woman aged 45-65 years with HIV. Both conserved end residues are part of each CDR3. The D gene is left open where the match is weak. The listing skips clone size in some rows; elsewhere it reads once, few, many or a size class.

size: .; D: .; V: TRBV6-1; J: TRBJ1-2; CDR3: CASSEASNYGYTF; DNA: TGTGCCAGCAGTGAAGCTAGCAACTATGGCTACACCTTC
size: .; D: TRBD2; V: TRBV11-3; J: TRBJ2-1; CDR3: CASSLDGPGLAGVNEQFF; DNA: TGTGCCAGCAGCTTAGATGGCCCCGGACTAGCGGGGGTAAATGAGCAGTTCTTC
size: .; D: .; V: TRBV29-1; J: TRBJ2-1; CDR3: CSVPPGTPYNEQFF; DNA: TGCAGCGTTCCCCCCGGGACGCCTTACAATGAGCAGTTCTTC
size: .; D: .; V: TRBV7-3; J: TRBJ1-1; CDR3: CASSLSEGANTEAFF; DNA: TGTGCCAGCAGCTTATCGGAGGGAGCGAACACTGAAGCTTTCTTT
size: .; D: .; V: TRBV5-6; J: TRBJ2-7; CDR3: CASPTEADEQYF; DNA: TGTGCCAGCCCCACGGAGGCCGACGAGCAGTACTTC
size: .; D: .; V: TRBV6-5; J: TRBJ1-1; CDR3: CASSYSPGGGNTEAFF; DNA: TGTGCCAGCAGTTACTCTCCGGGAGGGGGGAACACTGAAGCTTTCTTT
size: few; D: .; V: TRBV12-2; J: TRBJ2-7; CDR3: CASRLPGQGIIAYEQYF; DNA: TGTGCAAGTCGCTTGCCGGGACAGGGGATTATAGCCTACGAGCAGTACTTC
size: .; D: TRBD1; V: TRBV6-1; J: TRBJ2-2; CDR3: CASSPRTGSDGELFF; DNA: TGTGCCAGCAGCCCTAGGACAGGGTCGGACGGGGAGCTGTTTTTT
size: .; D: .; V: TRBV5-1; J: TRBJ2-7; CDR3: CASSRDLDYEQYF; DNA: TGCGCCAGCAGCCGGGACTTGGACTACGAGCAGTACTTC
size: .; D: .; V: TRBV19; J: TRBJ1-2; CDR3: CASQPTGGHYGYTF; DNA: TGTGCCAGCCAACCGACGGGAGGGCACTATGGCTACACCTTC
size: .; D: TRBD2; V: TRBV6-1; J: TRBJ2-1; CDR3: CAGAGGPANEQFF; DNA: TGTGCCGGTGCGGGGGGCCCGGCAAATGAGCAGTTCTTC
size: few; D: TRBD1; V: TRBV14; J: TRBJ1-2; CDR3: CASSLTQGVMSGYTF; DNA: TGTGCCAGCAGCCTCACGCAGGGGGTAATGAGTGGCTACACCTTC
size: .; D: TRBD1; V: TRBV30; J: TRBJ2-5; CDR3: CACPGQGQETQYF; DNA: TGTGCCTGTCCCGGACAGGGACAAGAGACCCAGTACTTC
size: few; D: .; V: TRBV4-1; J: TRBJ1-3; CDR3: CASSQGTPRGGTGNTIYF; DNA: TGCGCCAGCAGCCAAGGAACACCCCGGGGGGGGACTGGAAACACCATATATTTT
size: .; D: TRBD1; V: TRBV30; J: TRBJ2-3; CDR3: CAWSVQGDSTDTQYF; DNA: TGTGCCTGGAGTGTACAGGGGGACAGCACAGATACGCAGTATTTT
size: .; D: TRBD1; V: TRBV27; J: TRBJ1-1; CDR3: CASTHRGKGTEAFF; DNA: TGTGCCAGCACTCACAGGGGTAAGGGAACTGAAGCTTTCTTT
size: .; D: TRBD1; V: TRBV6-6; J: TRBJ1-2; CDR3: CASSRTGEGYGYTF; DNA: TGTGCCAGCAGCCGGACAGGGGAGGGGTATGGCTACACCTTC
size: .; D: .; V: TRBV14; J: TRBJ2-7; CDR3: CASSQDSNSYEQYF; DNA: TGTGCCAGCAGCCAAGACTCTAACTCCTACGAGCAGTACTTC
size: .; D: .; V: TRBV4-1; J: TRBJ1-5; CDR3: CASSQDRQGRRGSNQPQHF; DNA: TGCGCCAGCAGCCAAGATAGGCAGGGGCGGAGGGGTAGTAATCAGCCCCAGCATTTT
size: .; D: .; V: TRBV30; J: TRBJ2-7; CDR3: CAWSATEEQYF; DNA: TGTGCCTGGAGTGCAACAGAAGAGCAGTACTTC
size: .; D: .; V: TRBV25-1; J: TRBJ1-5; CDR3: CASSEFQGNQPQHF; DNA: TGTGCCAGCAGTGAATTCCAGGGGAATCAGCCCCAGCATTTT
size: .; D: .; V: TRBV7-9; J: TRBJ2-3; CDR3: CASSGRVADDTQYF; DNA: TGTGCCAGCAGCGGACGGGTCGCGGATGATACGCAGTATTTT
size: .; D: .; V: TRBV18; J: TRBJ1-1; CDR3: CASSRGGKTEAFF; DNA: TGTGCCAGCTCACGGGGGGGGAAGACTGAAGCTTTCTTT